This entry describes one T cell receptor beta chain. This entry belongs to a study of blood T cell repertoires in COVID-19. As for the study in general: PBMCs, B-cell-depleted T cells, or T cells provided the cDNA or gDNA that made up the material.

The trim removed 6 bases at V and 7 bases at J, leaving 7 bases unmatched. The CDR3 sequence is 15 residues long. The germline CDR1 and CDR2 sequences are MNHEY and SVGEGT. Original analysis: Reference gene primer amplification gave estimated nucleated cell counts. Data came from immunoSEQ multiplex PCR; TCRdb stores just in-frame clones and leaves some out. V, J and clone size were drawn from that table, and D and trimming were deduced from the DNA. The repertoire has almost 300,000 clones, roughly 86% of them found once; the top ten carry around 1.2%. The chain is built from TRBV6-2 or TRBV6-3 and TRBJ2-3; 13 bases are shared with TRBD2. Specimen: peripheral blood. The sequence came from an older man with acute or convalescent COVID-19. The CDR3, as DNA: TGTGCCAGCAGCAGAGGGACTAGCGGGACGTATACGCAGTATTTT. It encodes CASSRGTSGTYTQYF.